This TCR beta chain was profiled in a study of blood T cells in healthy people across ages (dated by TCRdb to about 2015). In terms of the full investigation: In model experiments, template switching captured about one uniquely barcoded TCR beta cDNA molecule for every two T cells. To avoid experimental bias, donors of different ages were randomly spread across the sequencing lanes. For two donors (one aged 18 to 30 and one aged 80 or older), the study analyzed two additional independent replicas of 1 million unique cDNA reads from the same blood draw. The donors were split into four age groups: young (average 16 years), middle-aged (about 40), aged (more than 60) and long-lived (about 74). To track age-related changes in TCR beta repertoire diversity, the study relied on deep sequencing normalized with unique cDNA molecular identifiers.

Findings and caveats that apply to the study as a whole: Because donor CMV infection status was unknown, age-related changes in expanded clonotypes were potentially confounded. As age increased, observed TCR beta diversity per million T cells dropped in a roughly linear way, and a significant reduction was already evident by age 40. There was a strong correlation between observed TCR beta diversity and the percentage of naive T cells measured by flow cytometry. Compared with the aged group, more naive CD4+ T cells, fewer expanded clones and increased TCR diversity were shown by the long-lived group, suggesting age selection. Since profiling was done on bulk unsorted PBMCs, naive and antigen-experienced compartments could not be conclusively compared. Estimates of total diversity based on one million sequenced T cells were considered lower bounds and underestimates.

As for this clonotype: There is no known antigen for this receptor. Base-call qualities are not available, and no considerably larger clone is one nucleotide away.

The approximately 39 donors, aged 6 to 90 years, were systemically healthy Caucasian individuals from Russia. Each donor gave ten milliliters of peripheral blood, collected into EDTA-treated Vacutainer tubes. Ficoll-Paque density-gradient centrifugation was used to isolate PBMCs, with at least 6 million per sample. Total RNA, at least 6 micrograms per sample, was extracted from PBMCs with Trizol reagent. For every donor, an aliquot of PBMCs went through flow cytometry to measure the percentages of naive CD45RAhigh/CD27high T cells. Measured from the cysteine to the phenylalanine, the CDR3 is 14 residues long. CDR3 DNA only is kept here, 42 bases in frame from base 1. CDR1 and CDR2 (LGHDT, YNNKEL) derive from the germline V gene (reference sequence). V drops 5 bases and J drops 6 bases, leaving 15 bases in between. Library preparation was by 5' RACE. Reads for this sample came from an Illumina HiSeq 2500. A second PCR of about 6 to 11 cycles was performed with a sample-barcoded 5' primer and a J-beta primer mix. A template-switch 5' adaptor carrying 12 random nucleotides introduced a unique molecular identifier onto each TCR beta cDNA molecule. Each sample yielded at least 2.5 million CDR3-containing paired-end reads. First-strand cDNA synthesis was performed from all RNA using the Mint cDNA synthesis kit, with priming by a TRBC-specific oligonucleotide. All cDNA was treated with uracil-DNA glycosylase and then went through a first 18-cycle PCR with the universal primers M1SS and BC2_uni_R. In the original analysis: For normalization, 1 million high-quality reads, each with a distinct molecular identifier, were randomly selected from each sample. Reads with shared molecular identifiers were discarded instead of being binned into consensus sequences. MiTCR, with a Q25 quality threshold and the strictest error-elimination algorithm, was used for CDR3 identification, clonotype clustering and error correction. A nonparametric unseen species model with Euler transformation was used to estimate a lower bound on total TCR beta diversity. TCRdb cleaned the public reads at Q25 with fastp, built clones with MiXCR and kept in-frame beta chains. CDR3 protein duplicates are merged, each entry listing the most common genes and DNA. Here the V and J calls rest on TCRdb's processing, not on the authors' analysis. For this sample there are about 1.8 million distinct CDR3 sequences; less than 50% appear just once. 2% to 2.5% of the sample is held by the ten biggest clonotypes.

Sequenced input: blood. The TCR was taken from a woman in her 40s in good health. The chain joins TRBV3-1 to TRBJ2-3, with the D segment identity uncertain. The CDR3 protein sequence reads: CASSAGRWSDTQYF. The nucleotide sequence reads TGTGCCAGCAGCGCCGGACGCTGGTCCGATACGCAGTATTTT.